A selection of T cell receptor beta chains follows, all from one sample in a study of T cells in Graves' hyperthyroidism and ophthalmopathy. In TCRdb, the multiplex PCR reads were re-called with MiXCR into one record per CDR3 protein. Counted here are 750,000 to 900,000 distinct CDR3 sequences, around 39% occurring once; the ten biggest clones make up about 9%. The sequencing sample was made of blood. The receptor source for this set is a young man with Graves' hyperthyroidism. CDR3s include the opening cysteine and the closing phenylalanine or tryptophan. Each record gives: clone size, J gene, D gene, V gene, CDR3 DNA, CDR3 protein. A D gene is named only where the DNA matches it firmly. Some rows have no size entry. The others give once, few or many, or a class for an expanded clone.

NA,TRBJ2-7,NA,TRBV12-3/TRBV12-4,TGTGCCAGCAGCCCACCCGGGACACCAACCTACGAGCAGTACTTC,CASSPPGTPTYEQYF
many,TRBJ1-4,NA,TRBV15,TGTGCCACCAGCACCCTAGCTTGGGCGGGTGAAAAACTGTTTTTT,CATSTLAWAGEKLFF
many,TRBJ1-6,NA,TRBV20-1,TGCAGTGCTAGCGCGGCCTCGGAATTCCTCCACTTT,CSASAASEFLHF
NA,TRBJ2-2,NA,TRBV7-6,TGTGCTAGCAGCTTAGCACCCAGGGGCCGCAGGGAGCTGTTTTTT,CASSLAPRGRRELFF
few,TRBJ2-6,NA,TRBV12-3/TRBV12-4,TGTGCCAGCAGCTCTGGGAGAGCTGGGGCCAACGTCCTGACTTTC,CASSSGRAGANVLTF
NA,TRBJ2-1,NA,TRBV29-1,TGCAGCGTTGAGGGAATCGTCGATGAGCAGTTCTTC,CSVEGIVDEQFF
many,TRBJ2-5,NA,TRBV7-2,TGTGCCAGCAGCACCCTACAGATACCTTGGACCCAGTACTTC,CASSTLQIPWTQYF
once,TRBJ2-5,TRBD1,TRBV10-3,TGTGCCATCAGTCCCAGGGGGGAGACCCAGTACTTC,CAISPRGETQYF
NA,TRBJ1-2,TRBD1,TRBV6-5,TGTGCCAGCAGTCGCGGGACAGGGAGGAAGCGTGGCTACACCTTC,CASSRGTGRKRGYTF
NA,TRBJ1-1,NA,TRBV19,TGTGCCAGTAGTATTCTCATGGTCACTGAAGCTTTCTTT,CASSILMVTEAFF
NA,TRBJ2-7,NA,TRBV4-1,TGCGCCAGCAGCCAGCTAGACGGAGCCTACGAGCAGTACTTC,CASSQLDGAYEQYF
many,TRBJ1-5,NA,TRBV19,TGTGCCAGTAGTATACTGACGGGCAATCAGCCCCAGCATTTT,CASSILTGNQPQHF
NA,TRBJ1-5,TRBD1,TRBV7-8,TGTGCCAGCAGCTCGATAGGGACAGCAACCCAGCCCCAGCATTTT,CASSSIGTATQPQHF
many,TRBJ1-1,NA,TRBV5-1,TGCGCCAGCAGCTTGAATTCCGGGATGAACACTGAAGCTTTCTTT,CASSLNSGMNTEAFF
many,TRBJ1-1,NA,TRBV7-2,TGTGCCAGCAGCTTAGCGTGGACAAACACTGAAGCTTTCTTT,CASSLAWTNTEAFF
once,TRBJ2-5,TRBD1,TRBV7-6,TGTGCCAGCAGCCTCCTCCTCCGGGACAGGGGGCAAGAGACCCAGTACTTC,CASSLLLRDRGQETQYF
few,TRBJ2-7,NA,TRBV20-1,TGCAGTGCTAGAGACCTTCGGGCGACTCCCTACGAGCAGTACTTC,CSARDLRATPYEQYF
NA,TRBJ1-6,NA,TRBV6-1,TGTGCCAGCAGCGAGGGGACGAGAAGTAATTCACCCCTCCACTTT,CASSEGTRSNSPLHF
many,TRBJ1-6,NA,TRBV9,TGTGCCAGCAGCGTACACAGGTTCAATTTTTCCCTCCACTTT,CASSVHRFNFSLHF
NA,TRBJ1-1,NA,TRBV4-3,TGCGCCAGCAGCCAAGATATCTGGGACATTGAAGCTTTCTTT,CASSQDIWDIEAFF
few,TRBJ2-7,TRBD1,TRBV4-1,TGCGCCAGCAGCCAAGCATTGACAGGGGGCTACGAGCAGTACTTC,CASSQALTGGYEQYF
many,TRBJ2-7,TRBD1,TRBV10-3,TGTGCCATCAGTGACCCATCCAGGACAGGGGTCTACGAGCAGTACTTC,CAISDPSRTGVYEQYF
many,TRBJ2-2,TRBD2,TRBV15,TGTGCCACCAATAGCGGGATCGGGGAGCTGTTTTTT,CATNSGIGELFF
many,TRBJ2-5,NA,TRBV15,TGTGCCACCACCTCGGGCGGGACGGTTGGCACGGAGACCCAGTACTTC,CATTSGGTVGTETQYF
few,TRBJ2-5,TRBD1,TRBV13,TGTGCCAGCAGCCCTAGACAGGGTGGTGTTGAAGAGACCCAGTACTTC,CASSPRQGGVEETQYF
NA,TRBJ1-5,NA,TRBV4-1,TGCGCCAGCAGCCAAGGAGGGAGGGAGGATCAGCCCCAGCATTTT,CASSQGGREDQPQHF
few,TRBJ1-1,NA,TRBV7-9,TGCGCCAGCAGCCAAGATCGGCAGGGGAGCACTGAAGCTTTCTTT,CASSQDRQGSTEAFF
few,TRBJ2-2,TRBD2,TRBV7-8,TGTGCCAGCAGCACTCCGGGACTAGCGGGGGGCACCGGGGAGCTGTTTTTT,CASSTPGLAGGTGELFF
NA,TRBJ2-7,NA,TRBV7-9,TGTGCCAGCAGCTTAGGGCTGCTTTCGTACGAGCAGTACTTC,CASSLGLLSYEQYF
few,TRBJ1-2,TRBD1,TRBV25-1,TGTGCCAGCAGACAGGGGGGTAACTATGGCTACACCTTC,CASRQGGNYGYTF
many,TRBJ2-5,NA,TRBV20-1,TGCAGTGCTAGGGGGACGGGGAGGGAGACCCAGTACTTC,CSARGTGRETQYF
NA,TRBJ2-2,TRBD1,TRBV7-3,TGTGCCAGCAGCGGCACCAGGACAGGGGGCCCCCTGAACACCGGGGAGCTGTTTTTT,CASSGTRTGGPLNTGELFF
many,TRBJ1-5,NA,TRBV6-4,TGTGCCGATAATCAGCCCCAGCATTTT,CADNQPQHF
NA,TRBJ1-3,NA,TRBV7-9,TGTGCCACCACGGGGAGGGGCCATGGAAACACCATATATTTT,CATTGRGHGNTIYF
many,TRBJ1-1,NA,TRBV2,TGTGCCAGCATAACGGGGTGGACTGAAGCTTTCTTT,CASITGWTEAFF
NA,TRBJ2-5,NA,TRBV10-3,TGTGCCATCAGTCAGGGGACCCGAGAGACCCAGTACTTC,CAISQGTRETQYF
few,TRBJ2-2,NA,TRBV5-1,TGCGCCAGCTCACGGGACGGTAACACCGGGGAGCTGTTTTTT,CASSRDGNTGELFF
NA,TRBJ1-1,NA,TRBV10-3,TGTGCCACGGGAATCGGAGAGGTTGAAGCTTTCTTT,CATGIGEVEAFF
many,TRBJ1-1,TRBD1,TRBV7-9,TGTGCCAGCAGGGACAGGGGCGCTGAAGCTTTCTTT,CASRDRGAEAFF
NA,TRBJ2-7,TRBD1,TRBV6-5,TGTGCCAGCAGTTACCCTGGGACAGCCTACGAGCAGTACTTC,CASSYPGTAYEQYF
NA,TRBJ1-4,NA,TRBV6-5,TGTGCCAGCACCCACAGGGACCCCATGAATGAAAAACTGTTTTTT,CASTHRDPMNEKLFF
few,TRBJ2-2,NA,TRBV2,TGTGCCAGCAGTGCCCGTGAAGGTCTCACCGGGGAGCTGTTTTTT,CASSAREGLTGELFF